The TCR beta chain under discussion was sequenced for a study of metastatic and nonmetastatic thyroid tumors. No patient had received any treatment before thyroid surgery. V lost 0 bases to trimming and J lost 7 bases, with 9 bases between them. CDR1 and CDR2 from the germline V gene are SEHNR and FQNEAQ (reference sequence). This CDR3 spans 13 amino acids. Many counts were recorded for this clone. TCRdb re-clonotyped the PCR reads via MiXCR. Of some 15,000 clones in the sample, 9.5% to 15% were seen once. Sequenced material: tumor tissue. The chain joins TRBV7-9 to TRBJ1-1; D ambiguous. The sequence came from a female donor with papillary thyroid cancer or a benign thyroid nodule (not recorded which). Some clones in this sample may be carry-over from other donors' samples. This CDR3 is CASSLALKGEAFF. Here the CDR3 DNA reads TGTGCCAGCAGCTTAGCCCTGAAAGGTGAAGCTTTCTTT.